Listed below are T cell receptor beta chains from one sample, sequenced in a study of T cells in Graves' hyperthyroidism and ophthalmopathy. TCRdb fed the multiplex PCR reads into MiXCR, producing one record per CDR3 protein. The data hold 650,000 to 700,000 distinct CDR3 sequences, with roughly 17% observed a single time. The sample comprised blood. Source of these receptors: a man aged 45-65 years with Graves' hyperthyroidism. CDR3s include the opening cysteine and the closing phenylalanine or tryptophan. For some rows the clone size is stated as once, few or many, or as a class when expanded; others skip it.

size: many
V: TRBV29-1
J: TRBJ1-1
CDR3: CSVGLGEAFF

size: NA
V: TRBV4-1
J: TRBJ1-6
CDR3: CASSQGSGQGGISPLHF

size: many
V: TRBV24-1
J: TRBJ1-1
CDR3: CATSDFGTEAFF

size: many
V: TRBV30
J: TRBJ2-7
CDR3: CAWSAEGGYEQYF

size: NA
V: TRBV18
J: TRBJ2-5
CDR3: CASSSGTSPFGETQYF

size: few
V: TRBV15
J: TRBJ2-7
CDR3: CATSTRLAGLYEQYF

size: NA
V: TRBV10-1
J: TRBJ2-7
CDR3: CASSPQGQGNPYEQYF

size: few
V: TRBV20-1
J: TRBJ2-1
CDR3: CSAPTGLAGVGNEQFF

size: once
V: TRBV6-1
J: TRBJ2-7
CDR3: CASSAPGQGERYEQYF

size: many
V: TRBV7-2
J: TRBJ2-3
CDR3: CASSLVKREGTDTQYF

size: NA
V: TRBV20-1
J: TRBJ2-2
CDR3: CSARDQREGDTGELFF

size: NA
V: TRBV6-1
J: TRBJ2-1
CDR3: CASSEVPGQFF

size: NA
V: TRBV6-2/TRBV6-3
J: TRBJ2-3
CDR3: CASSYPVFGGVSTDTQYF

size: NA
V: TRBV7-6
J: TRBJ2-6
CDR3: CASSSWKAGANVLTF

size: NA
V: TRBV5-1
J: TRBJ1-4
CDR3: CASATGVREKLFF

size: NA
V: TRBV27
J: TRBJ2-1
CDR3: CASSLGSYNRGQVEQFF

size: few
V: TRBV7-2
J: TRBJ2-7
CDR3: CASSLAGTSNYEQYF

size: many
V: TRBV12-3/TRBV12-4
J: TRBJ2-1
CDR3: CASSLKASGRFDEQFF

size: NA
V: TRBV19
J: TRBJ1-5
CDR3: CASSKNRDSNQPQHF

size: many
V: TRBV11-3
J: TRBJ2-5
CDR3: CASSSGLQQETQYF

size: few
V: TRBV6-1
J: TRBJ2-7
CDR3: CASTNTGGGAYEQYF

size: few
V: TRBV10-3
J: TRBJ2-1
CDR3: CAISESSGRTTNEQFF

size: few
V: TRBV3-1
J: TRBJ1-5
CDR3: CASSQEGQDNQPQHF

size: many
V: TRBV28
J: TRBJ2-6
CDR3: CASRPFRSDSGANVLTF

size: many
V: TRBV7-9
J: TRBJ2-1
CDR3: CASSPRTSGRDNEQFF

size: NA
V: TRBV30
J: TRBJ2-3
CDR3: CARGGVGTDTQYF

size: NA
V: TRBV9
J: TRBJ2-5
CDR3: CASSVNKVAVQETQYF

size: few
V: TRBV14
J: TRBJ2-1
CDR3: CASSPVFRGPYDEQFF

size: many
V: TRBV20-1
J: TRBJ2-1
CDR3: CSASRFSSYNEQFF

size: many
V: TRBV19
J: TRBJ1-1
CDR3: CASSPQRGLTEAFF

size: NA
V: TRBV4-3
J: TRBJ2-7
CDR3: CASSQMDRENYEQYF

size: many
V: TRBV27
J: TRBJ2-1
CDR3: CASSRGGGWRNEQFF

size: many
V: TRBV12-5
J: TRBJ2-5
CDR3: CASGLASGTQRETQYF

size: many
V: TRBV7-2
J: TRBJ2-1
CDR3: CASSPRQVGHEQFF

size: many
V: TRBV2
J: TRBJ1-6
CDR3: CASRGGTDYSPLHF

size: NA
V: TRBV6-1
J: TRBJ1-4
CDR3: CASSREFFEKLFF

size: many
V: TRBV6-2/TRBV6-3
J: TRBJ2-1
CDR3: CASSISSGRGNEQFF

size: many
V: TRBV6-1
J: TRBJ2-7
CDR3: CASISSYGTGFYEQYF

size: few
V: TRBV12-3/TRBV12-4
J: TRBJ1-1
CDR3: CASILRGTEAFF

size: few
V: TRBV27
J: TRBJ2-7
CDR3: CARADGIPLYEQYF

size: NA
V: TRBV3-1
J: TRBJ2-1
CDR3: CASSPQLARAYNEQFF

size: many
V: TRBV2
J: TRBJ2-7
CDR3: CASSGRHGSYEQYF

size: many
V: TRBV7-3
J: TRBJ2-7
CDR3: CASSFSQGFEQYF

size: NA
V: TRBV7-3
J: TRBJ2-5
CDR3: CASSSRTSGVQETQYF

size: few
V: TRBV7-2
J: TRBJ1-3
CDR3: CASSLEDSPNSGNTIYF

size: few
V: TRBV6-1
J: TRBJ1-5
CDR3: CASNGLYSNQPQHF

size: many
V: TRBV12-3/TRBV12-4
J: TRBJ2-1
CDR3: CASSPGTTYNEQFF

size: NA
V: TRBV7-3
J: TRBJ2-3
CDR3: CASSMAYTGGLDTQYF

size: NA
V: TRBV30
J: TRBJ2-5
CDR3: CAWSMGASGSGQETQYF

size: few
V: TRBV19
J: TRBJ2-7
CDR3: CASSMTGSSYEQYF

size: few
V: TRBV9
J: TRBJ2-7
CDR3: CASSVGWAGGSHEQYF

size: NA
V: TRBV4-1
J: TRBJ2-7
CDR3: CASSQLAGGSSYEQYF

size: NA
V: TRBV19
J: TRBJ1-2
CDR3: CASSMIGQGTPAPYGYTF